This T cell receptor (beta chain) was obtained from a study of naive and memory T cell subsets. Broader study findings: TCR counts from RNA may reflect activation-linked expression changes. Gini index rose across naive, CM, EM and EMRA in CD4 and CD8.

Cells stained for CD3, CD4, CD8, CD45RA and CD27 were sorted into four subsets. Two oligonucleotides, mixed equimolar, formed the beta constant-region primer covering TRBC1 and TRBC2. A 12-nucleotide UMI and the SP2 primer were added to the cDNA 3' end by oligonucleotide ligation. TCRdb independently ran MiXCR on the UMI-ligation and nested PCR reads; one entry per CDR3 protein. The table has over 20,000 distinct CDR3 sequences, roughly 11% seen once. Turning to this clonotype: No antigen is known for it.

The receptor comes from a human donor in good health. The sample was central memory CD8+ T cells from blood.

CDR3 amino acids: CASTMDDEQFF. DNA for the CDR3: TGTGCCAGCACTATGGACGATGAGCAGTTCTTC. The chain combines TRBV12-3 or TRBV12-4 with TRBJ2-1, with D hard to call. The length of the CDR3 is 11 residues. The germline V and J ends were trimmed by 7 bases and 8 bases, with 9 bases remaining between them.